This T cell receptor (beta chain) comes out of a study of cytomegalovirus exposure and HLA in healthy donors. Study findings and constraints: Overall, around 160 TCR beta chains were annotated as cytomegalovirus-associated.

Germline CDR1 reads SGHTA; CDR2 reads FQGTGA. V trimming: 5 bases; J trimming: 8 bases; junction bases outside the gene matches: 6. The CDR3 is 13 amino acids. With regard to this clone: Its antigen is unknown.

The data were produced by immunoSEQ multiplex PCR, yet TCRdb's version contains in-frame clones alone and is incomplete. This table holds 150,000 to 200,000 clones, roughly 96% found once. An approximately 120-subject validation cohort, separate from the approximately 720-subject first cohort, supplied the donors. Sequencing used PBMCs. The J gene is TRBJ1-2, the V gene TRBV7-3; TRBD1 agrees at 9 bases. The clonotype comes from a woman under 30 in good health and CMV-seronegative. In nucleotides, the CDR3 is TGTGCCAGCAGCCTGGGACAGGGAGGCGGCTACACCTTC. This translates into CASSLGQGGGYTF.